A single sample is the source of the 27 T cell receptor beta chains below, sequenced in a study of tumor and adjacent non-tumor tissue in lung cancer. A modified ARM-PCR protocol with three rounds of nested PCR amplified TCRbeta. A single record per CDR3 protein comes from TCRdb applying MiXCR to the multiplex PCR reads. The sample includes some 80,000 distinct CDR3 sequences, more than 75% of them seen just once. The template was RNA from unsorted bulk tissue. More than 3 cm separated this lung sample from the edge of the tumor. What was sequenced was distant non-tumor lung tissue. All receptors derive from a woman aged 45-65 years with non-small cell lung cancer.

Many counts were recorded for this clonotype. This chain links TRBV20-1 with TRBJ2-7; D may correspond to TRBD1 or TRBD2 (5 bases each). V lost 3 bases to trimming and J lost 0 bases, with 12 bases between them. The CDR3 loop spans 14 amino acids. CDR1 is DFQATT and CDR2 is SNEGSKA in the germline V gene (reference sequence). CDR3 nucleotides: TGCAGTGCTAGGAAACTAGGGGACTCCTACGAGCAGTACTTC. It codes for CSARKLGDSYEQYF.

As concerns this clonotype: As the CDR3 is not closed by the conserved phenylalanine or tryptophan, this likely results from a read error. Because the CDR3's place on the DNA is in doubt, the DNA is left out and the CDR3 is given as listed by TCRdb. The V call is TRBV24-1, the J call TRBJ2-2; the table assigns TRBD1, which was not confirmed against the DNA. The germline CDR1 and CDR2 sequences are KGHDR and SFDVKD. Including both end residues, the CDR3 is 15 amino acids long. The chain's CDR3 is CATSEGQDYTGEQFL.

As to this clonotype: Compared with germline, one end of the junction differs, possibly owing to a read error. CDR3: CASSSLDRVNIGELFF. The CDR3, as DNA: TGTGCCAGCAGCAGTTTGGACAGGGTCAACATCGGGGAGCTGTTTTTT. The chain couples TRBV14 to TRBJ2-2, with TRBD1 identical over 8 bases. From germline, CDR1 is SGHDN and CDR2 FVKESK. CDR3 size: 16 residues.

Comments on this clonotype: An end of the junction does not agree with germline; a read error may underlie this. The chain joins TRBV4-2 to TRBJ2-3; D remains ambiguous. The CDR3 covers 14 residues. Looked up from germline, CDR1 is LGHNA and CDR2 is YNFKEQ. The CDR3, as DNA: TGTGCCAACAGCGATCAGAGTAGCACAGTTACGCAGTATTTT. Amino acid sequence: CANSDQSSTVTQYF.

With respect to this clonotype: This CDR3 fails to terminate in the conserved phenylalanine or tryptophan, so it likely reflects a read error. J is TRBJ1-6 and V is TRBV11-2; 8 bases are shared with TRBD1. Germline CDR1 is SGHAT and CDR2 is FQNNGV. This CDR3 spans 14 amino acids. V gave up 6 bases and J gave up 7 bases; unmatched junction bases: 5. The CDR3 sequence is CASSSQGGNSPLHL. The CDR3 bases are TGTGCCAGCAGTTCACAGGGGGGAAATTCACCCCTCCACTTA.

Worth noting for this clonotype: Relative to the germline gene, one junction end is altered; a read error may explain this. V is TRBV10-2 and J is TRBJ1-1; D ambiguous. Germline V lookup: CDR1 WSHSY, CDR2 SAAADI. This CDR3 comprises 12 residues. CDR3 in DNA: TGCGCCAGCAGTGAGCCAAACACTGAAGCTTCCTTT. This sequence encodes CASSEPNTEASF.

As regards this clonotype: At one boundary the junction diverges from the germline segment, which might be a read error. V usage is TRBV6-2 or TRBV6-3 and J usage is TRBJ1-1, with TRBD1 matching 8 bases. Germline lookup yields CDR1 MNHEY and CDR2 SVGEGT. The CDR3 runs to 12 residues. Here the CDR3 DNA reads TGTGCCAGCTGCAGGGGGCAGACTGAAGTTTTCTTT. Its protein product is CASCRGQTEVFF.

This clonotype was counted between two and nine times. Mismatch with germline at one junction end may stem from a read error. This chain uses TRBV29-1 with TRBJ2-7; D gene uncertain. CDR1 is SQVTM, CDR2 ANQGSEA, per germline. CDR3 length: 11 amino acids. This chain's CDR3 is CSASTVDEQCF. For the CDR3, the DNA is TGCAGCGCAAGTACAGTAGATGAGCAGTGCTTC.

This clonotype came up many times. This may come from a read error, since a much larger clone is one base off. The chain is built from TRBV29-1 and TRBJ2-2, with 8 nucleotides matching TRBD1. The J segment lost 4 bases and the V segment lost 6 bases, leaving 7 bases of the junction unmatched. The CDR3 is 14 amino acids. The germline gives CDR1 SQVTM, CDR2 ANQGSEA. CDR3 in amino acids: CSVQGQGATGELFF. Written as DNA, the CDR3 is TGCAGCGTGCAAGGACAGGGTGCCACCGGGGAGCTGTTTTTT.

DNA for the CDR3: TGTGCCAGCAGGCGGGAGGTTAGGCAGTATTTT. It codes for CASRREVRQYF. The genes are TRBV6-1 and TRBJ2-3; 8 bases map to TRBD2. The germline CDR1 and CDR2 sequences are MNHNS and SASEGT. The CDR3 has 11 amino acids. V lost 6 bases and J lost 11; bases outside the gene matches: 4.

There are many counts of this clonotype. Here the CDR3 DNA reads TGTGCCAGCAGCTCTCCGGGACTAGCGGGAGATACGCAGTATTTT. Translation: CASSSPGLAGDTQYF. The chain links TRBV5-5 to TRBJ2-3, with TRBD2 matching 12 bases. The CDR3 contains 15 residues. J lost 5 bases, V lost 3 bases, and 4 bases had no gene match. Per the germline V gene, CDR1 is SGHKS and CDR2 is YYEKEE (reference sequence).

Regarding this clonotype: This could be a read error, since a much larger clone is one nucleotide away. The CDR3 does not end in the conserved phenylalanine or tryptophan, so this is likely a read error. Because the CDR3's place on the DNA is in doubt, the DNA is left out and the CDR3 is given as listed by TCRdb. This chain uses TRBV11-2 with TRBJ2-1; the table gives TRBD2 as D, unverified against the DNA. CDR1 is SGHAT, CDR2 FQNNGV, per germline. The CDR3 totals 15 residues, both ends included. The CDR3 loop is CASSSSGSWYNEQLI.

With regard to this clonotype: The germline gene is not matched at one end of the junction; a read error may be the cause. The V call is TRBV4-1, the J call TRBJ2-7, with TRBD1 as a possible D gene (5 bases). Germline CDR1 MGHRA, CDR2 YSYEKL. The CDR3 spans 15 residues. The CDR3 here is CASSQDQGWHCEQYF. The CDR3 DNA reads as TGCGCCAGTAGCCAAGATCAGGGATGGCACTGCGAGCAGTACTTC.

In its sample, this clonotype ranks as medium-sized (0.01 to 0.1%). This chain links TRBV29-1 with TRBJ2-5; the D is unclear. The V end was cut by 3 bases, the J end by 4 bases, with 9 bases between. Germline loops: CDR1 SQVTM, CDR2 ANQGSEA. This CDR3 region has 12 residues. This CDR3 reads CSVETVGETQYF. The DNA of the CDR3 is TGCAGCGTTGAGACCGTCGGAGAGACCCAGTACTTC.

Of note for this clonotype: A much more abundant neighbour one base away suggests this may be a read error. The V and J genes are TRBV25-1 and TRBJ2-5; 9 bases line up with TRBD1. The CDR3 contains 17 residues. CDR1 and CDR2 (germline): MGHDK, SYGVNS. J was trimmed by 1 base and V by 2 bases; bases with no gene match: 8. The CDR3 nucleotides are TGTGCCAGCAGTGAACGTACAGGGGGCCCCATCCAAGAGACCCAGTACTTC. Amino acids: CASSERTGGPIQETQYF.

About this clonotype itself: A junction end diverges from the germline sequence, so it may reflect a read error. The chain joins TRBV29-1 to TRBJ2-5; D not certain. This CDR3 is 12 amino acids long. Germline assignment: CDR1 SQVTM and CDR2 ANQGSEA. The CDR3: CSAATWEENQYF. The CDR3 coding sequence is TGCAGTGCTGCGACATGGGAAGAGAACCAGTACTTC. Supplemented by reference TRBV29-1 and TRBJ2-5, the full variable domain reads SAVISQKPSRDICQRGTSLTIQCQVDSQVTMMFWYRQQPGQSLTLIATANQGSEATYESGFVIDKFPISRPNLTFSTLTVSNMSPEDSSIYLCSAATWEENQYFGPGTRLLVL.

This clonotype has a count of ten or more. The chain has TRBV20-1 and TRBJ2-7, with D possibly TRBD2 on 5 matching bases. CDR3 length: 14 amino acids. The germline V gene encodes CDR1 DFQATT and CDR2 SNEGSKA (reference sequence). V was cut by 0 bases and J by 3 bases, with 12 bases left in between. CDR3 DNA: TGCAGTGCTAGAGATCGGGCGGACTTCTACGAGCAGTACTTC. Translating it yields CSARDRADFYEQYF.

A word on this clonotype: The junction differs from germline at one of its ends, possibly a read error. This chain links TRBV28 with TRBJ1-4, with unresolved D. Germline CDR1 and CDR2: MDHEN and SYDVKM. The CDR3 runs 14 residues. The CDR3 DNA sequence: TGTGTCAGCAGCACAGATGCAACTAGTGAAAAACTGTTTTTT. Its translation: CVSSTDATSEKLFF.

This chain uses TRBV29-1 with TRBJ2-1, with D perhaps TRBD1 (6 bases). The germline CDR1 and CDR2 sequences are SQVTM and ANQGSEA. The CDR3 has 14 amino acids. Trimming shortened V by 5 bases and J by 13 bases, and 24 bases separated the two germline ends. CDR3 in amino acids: CSVSLDSSYNGQFF. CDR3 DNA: TGCAGCGTTAGCCTGGACAGCTCCTACAATGGCCAGTTCTTC.

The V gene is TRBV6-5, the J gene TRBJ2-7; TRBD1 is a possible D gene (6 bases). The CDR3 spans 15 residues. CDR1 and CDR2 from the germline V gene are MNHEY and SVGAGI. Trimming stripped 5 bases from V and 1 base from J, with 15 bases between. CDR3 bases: TGTGCCAGCAGTCCCCCTCGGACAGTGTCCTACGAGCAGTACTTC. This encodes CASSPPRTVSYEQYF.

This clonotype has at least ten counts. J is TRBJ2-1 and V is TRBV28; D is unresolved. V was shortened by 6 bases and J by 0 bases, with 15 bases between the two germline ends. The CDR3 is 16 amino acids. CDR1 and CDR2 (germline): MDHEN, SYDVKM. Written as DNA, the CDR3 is TGTGCCAGCAGGGGCATGACTCAAAGCTCCTACAATGAGCAGTTCTTC. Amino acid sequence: CASRGMTQSSYNEQFF.

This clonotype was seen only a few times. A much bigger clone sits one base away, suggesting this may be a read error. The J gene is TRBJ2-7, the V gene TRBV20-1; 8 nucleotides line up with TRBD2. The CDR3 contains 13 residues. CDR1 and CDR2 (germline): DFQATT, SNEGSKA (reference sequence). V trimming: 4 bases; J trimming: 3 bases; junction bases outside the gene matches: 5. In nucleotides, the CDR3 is TGCAGTGCTAATAGCGGGAACTTCTACGAGCAGTACTTC. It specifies CSANSGNFYEQYF.

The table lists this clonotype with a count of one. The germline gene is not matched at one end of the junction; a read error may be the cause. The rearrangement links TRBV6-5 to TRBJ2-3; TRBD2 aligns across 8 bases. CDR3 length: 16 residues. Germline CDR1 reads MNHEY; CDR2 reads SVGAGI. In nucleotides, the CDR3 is TGTGCCAGCAGCCCCATCGGCGGGAGGACCGGGGGTACGCGGTATTTC. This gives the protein CASSPIGGRTGGTRYF.

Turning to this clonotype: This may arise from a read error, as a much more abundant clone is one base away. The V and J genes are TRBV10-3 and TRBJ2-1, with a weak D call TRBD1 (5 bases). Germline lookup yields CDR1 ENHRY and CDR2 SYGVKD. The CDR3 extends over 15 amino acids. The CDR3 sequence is CAISEGDRSCNEQFF. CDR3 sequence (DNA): TGTGCCATCAGTGAAGGGGATCGCTCCTGCAATGAGCAGTTCTTC.

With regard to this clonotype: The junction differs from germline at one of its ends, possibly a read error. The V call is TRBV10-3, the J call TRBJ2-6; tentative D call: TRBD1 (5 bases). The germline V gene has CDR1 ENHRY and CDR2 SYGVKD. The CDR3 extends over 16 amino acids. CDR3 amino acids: CAIMGAQLAGANVLTF. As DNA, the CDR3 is TGTGCCATCATGGGTGCACAGCTCGCTGGGGCCAACGTCTTGACTTTC.

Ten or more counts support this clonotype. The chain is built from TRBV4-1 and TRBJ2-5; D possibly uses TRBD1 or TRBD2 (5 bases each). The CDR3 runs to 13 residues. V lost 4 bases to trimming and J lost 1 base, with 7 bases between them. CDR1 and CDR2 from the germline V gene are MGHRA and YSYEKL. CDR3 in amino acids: CASSPGTQETQYF. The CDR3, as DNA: TGCGCCAGCAGCCCGGGGACCCAAGAGACCCAGTACTTC.

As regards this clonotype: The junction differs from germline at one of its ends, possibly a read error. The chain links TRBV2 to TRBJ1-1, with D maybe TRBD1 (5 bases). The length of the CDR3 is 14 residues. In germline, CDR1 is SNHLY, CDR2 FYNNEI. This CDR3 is CACSDPGLYAEAFF. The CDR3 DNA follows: TGTGCCTGCAGTGATCCAGGGCTTTACGCTGAAGCTTTCTTT.